This passage covers 9 T cell receptor beta chains from one sample sequenced in a study of shared clonotypes between healthy human individuals. Assay used: immunoSEQ multiplex PCR; TCRdb lists only in-frame clones, some missing. The data hold approximately 1.4 million clones, with 95% to 99% observed a single time. The specimen sequenced was naive CD4+ T cells sorted from blood. Subset of the sample: CD45RA+ positively selected. Receptors were obtained from a man younger than 40 in good health.

The chain couples TRBV19 to TRBJ2-1; 9 bases match TRBD1. CDR1 is LNHDA and CDR2 is SQIVND in the germline V gene (reference sequence). The CDR3 consists of 17 residues. V lost 5 bases and J lost 5; bases outside the gene matches: 13. In DNA, the CDR3 is TGTGCCAGTAGTCCCAACATCGGGACAGGGCGCAACAATGAGCAGTTCTTC. It codes for CASSPNIGTGRNNEQFF.

V usage is TRBV30 and J usage is TRBJ1-2; no clear D. Per the germline V gene, CDR1 is GTSNPN and CDR2 is SVGIG (reference sequence). Trimming cost V 0 bases and J 1 base, with 12 bases left between them. The CDR3 loop spans 15 amino acids. CDR3 sequence (DNA): TGTGCCTGGAGTGTTGGTCGGACTTTTAACTATGGCTACACCTTC. Its translation is CAWSVGRTFNYGYTF.

The chain carries TRBV6-6 and TRBJ2-3; possible D gene TRBD2, 6 bases. Germline V lookup: CDR1 MNHNY, CDR2 SVGAGI (reference sequence). The CDR3 consists of 16 residues. Deletions cut 2 bases from V and 1 base from J, with 13 bases between. The CDR3 sequence is CASSYRRGRGTDTQYF. The DNA of the CDR3 is TGTGCCAGCAGTTACAGGAGGGGACGAGGCACAGATACGCAGTATTTT.

The V call is TRBV5-1, the J call TRBJ2-2; 8 bases fit TRBD2. Germline CDR1 reads SGHRS; CDR2 reads YFSETQ. The CDR3 is 15 residues long. V dropped 7 bases and J dropped 1; count of bases not matched to a gene: 6. The CDR3 DNA sequence: TGCGCCAGCGGGGTGCTAGCGGGGAACACCGGGGAGCTGTTTTTT. Translating gives CASGVLAGNTGELFF.

This rearrangement joins TRBV28 to TRBJ1-2; D is uncertain. Looked up from germline, CDR1 is MDHEN and CDR2 is SYDVKM. CDR3 length: 12 amino acids. Trimming pared 8 bases from V and 6 bases from J, leaving 13 bases between. DNA for the CDR3: TGTGCCAGCGAAACCAGCTATAATGGCTACACCTTC. This codes for CASETSYNGYTF.

The V call is TRBV7-9, the J call TRBJ1-5; 10 nucleotides match TRBD1. CDR3 length equals 17 residues. Germline CDR1 SEHNR, CDR2 FQNEAQ (reference sequence). V trimming: 0 bases; J trimming: 2 bases; junction bases outside the gene matches: 4. The CDR3 here is CASSLAQGTGGNQPQHF. The DNA for the CDR3 is TGTGCCAGCAGCTTAGCACAAGGGACAGGGGGCAATCAGCCCCAGCATTTT.

The gene calls are TRBV25-1 and TRBJ1-4; 7 bases align to TRBD1. The CDR3 extends over 15 amino acids. Germline-derived CDR1 and CDR2 are MGHDK and SYGVNS. J was trimmed by 4 bases and V by 3 bases; bases with no gene match: 5. The CDR3 DNA follows: TGTGCCAGCAGTGAGCCAAGACAGGGTAATGAAAAACTGTTTTTT. This sequence encodes CASSEPRQGNEKLFF.

Only one count was recorded for this clone. The chain recombines TRBV6-5 with TRBJ2-7, with 8 bases fitting TRBD1. This CDR3 has 12 residues. The V gene end was trimmed by 5 bases and the J gene end by 9 bases; junction bases not matched to a gene: 6. In germline, CDR1 is MNHEY, CDR2 SVGAGI. The CDR3 protein is CASSPGQGRQYF. In DNA, the CDR3 is TGTGCCAGCAGTCCTGGACAGGGACGGCAGTACTTC.

Concerning this clone itself: Other DNA sequences in this sample translate to the same CDR3. The V and J genes are TRBV18 and TRBJ2-3, with 7 bases identical to TRBD2. The CDR3 length is 14 residues. The junction had 2 bases not matched to a gene; V was cut back by 3 bases and J by 2 bases. Germline lookup yields CDR1 KGHSH and CDR2 LQKENI. CDR3 amino acids: CASSPGTNTDTQYF. CDR3 DNA sequence: TGTGCCAGCTCACCCGGGACTAACACAGATACGCAGTATTTT. Based on the CDR3 plus reference TRBV18 and TRBJ2-3, the full variable domain is NAGVMQNPRHLVRRRGQEARLRCSPMKGHSHVYWYRQLPEEGLKFMVYLQKENIIDESGMPKERFSAEFPKEGPSILRIQQVVRGDSAAYFCASSPGTNTDTQYFGPGTRLTVL.